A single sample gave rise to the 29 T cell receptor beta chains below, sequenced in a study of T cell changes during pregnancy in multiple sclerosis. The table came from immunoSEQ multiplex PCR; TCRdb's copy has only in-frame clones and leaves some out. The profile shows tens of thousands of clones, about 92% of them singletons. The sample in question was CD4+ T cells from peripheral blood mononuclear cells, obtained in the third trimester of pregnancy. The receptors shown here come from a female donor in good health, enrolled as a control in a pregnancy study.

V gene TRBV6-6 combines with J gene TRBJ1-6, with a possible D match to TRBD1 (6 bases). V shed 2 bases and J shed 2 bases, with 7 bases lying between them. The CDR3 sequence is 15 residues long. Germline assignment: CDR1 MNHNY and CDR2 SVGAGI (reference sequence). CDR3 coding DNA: TGTGCCAGCAGTTACGGGGGCACCTATAATTCACCCCTCCACTTT. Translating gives CASSYGGTYNSPLHF.

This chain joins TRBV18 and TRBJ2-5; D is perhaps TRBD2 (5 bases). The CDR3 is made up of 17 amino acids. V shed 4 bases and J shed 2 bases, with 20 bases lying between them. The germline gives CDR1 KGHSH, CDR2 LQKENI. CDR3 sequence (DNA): TGTGCCAGCTCACGAAAGGCGCGGGCAGAGCGACAAGAGACCCAGTACTTC. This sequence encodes CASSRKARAERQETQYF.

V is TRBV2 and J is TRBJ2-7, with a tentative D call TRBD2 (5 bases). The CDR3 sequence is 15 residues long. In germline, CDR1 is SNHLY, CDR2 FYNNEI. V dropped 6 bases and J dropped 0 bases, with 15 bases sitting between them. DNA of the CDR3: TGTGCCAGCAGATCTTGGCGGGCGGACTCCTACGAGCAGTACTTC. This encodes CASRSWRADSYEQYF.

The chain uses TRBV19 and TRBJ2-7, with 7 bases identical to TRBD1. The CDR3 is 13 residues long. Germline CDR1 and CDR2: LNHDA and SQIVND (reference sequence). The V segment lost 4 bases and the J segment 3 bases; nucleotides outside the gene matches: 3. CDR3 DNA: TGTGCCAGTAGTAGGGGACAGAACTACGAGCAGTACTTC. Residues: CASSRGQNYEQYF.

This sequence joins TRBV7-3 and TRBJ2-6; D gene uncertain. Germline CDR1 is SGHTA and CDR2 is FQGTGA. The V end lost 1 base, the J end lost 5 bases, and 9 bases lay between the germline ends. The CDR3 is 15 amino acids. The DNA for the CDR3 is TGTGCCAGCAGCTTAATGCGCGGAAGGGCCAACGTCCTGACTTTC. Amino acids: CASSLMRGRANVLTF.

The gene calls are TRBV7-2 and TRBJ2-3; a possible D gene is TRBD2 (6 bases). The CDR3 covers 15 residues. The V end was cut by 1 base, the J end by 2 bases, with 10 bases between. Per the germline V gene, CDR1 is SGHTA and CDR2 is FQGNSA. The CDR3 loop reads CASSLVGLFTDTQYF. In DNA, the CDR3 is TGTGCCAGCAGCTTAGTGGGACTTTTCACAGATACGCAGTATTTT.

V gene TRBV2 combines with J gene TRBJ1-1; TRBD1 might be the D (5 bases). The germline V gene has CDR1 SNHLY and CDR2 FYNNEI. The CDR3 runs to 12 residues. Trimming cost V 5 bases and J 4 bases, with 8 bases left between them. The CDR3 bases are TGTGCCAGCAGTAGAGACAGCACTGAAGCTTTCTTT. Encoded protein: CASSRDSTEAFF.

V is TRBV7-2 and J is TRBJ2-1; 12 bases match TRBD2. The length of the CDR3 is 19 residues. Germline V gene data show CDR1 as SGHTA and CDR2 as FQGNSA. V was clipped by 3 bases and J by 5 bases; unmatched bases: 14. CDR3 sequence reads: CASSLVLAGGHKSDNEQFF. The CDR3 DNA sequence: TGTGCCAGCAGCTTGGTCCTAGCGGGGGGGCACAAGTCAGACAATGAGCAGTTCTTC.

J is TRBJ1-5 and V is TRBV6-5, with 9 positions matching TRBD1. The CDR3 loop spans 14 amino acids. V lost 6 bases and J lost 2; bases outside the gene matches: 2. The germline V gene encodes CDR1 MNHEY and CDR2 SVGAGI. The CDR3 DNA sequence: TGTGCCAGCAGAGGACAGGGGCGCAATCAGCCCCAGCATTTT. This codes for CASRGQGRNQPQHF.

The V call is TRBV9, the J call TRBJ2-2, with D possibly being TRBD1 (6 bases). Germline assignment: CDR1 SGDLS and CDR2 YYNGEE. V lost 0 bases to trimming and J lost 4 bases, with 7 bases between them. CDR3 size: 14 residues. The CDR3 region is CASSVGTVTGELFF. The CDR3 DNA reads TGTGCCAGCAGCGTAGGGACAGTCACCGGGGAGCTGTTTTTT.

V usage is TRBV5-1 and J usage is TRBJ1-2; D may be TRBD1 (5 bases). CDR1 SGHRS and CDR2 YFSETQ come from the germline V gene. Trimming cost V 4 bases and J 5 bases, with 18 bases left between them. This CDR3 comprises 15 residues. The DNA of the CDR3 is TGCGCCAGCAGCCTGGGGGGGGAAGGTGGTTATGGCTACACCTTC. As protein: CASSLGGEGGYGYTF.

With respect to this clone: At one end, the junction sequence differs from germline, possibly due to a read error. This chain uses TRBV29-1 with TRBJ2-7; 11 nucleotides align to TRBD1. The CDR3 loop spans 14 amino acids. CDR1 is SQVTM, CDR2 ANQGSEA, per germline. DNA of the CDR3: TGCAGCGCTGAACCGGACAGGGGGCGAGGCGAGCAGTACTTC. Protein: CSAEPDRGRGEQYF.

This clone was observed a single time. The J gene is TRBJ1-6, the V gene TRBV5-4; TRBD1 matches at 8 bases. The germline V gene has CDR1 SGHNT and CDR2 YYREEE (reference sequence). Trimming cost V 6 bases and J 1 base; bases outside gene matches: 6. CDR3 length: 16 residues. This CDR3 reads CASTRTGRSYNSPLHF. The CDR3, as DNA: TGTGCCAGCACCCGGACAGGGCGATCCTATAATTCACCCCTCCACTTT.

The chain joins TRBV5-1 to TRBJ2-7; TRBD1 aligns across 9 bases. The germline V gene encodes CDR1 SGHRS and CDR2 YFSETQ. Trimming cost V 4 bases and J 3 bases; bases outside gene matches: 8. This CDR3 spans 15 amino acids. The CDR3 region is CASSLTGTGIYEQYF. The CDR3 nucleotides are TGCGCCAGCAGCCTCACCGGGACAGGGATCTACGAGCAGTACTTC.

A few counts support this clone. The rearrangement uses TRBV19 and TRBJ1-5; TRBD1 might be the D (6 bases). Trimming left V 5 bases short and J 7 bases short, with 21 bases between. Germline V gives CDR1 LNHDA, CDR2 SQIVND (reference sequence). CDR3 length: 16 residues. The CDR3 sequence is CASSLLQGSLGQPQHF. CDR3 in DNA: TGTGCCAGTAGTCTCTTACAGGGCTCCCTGGGACAGCCCCAGCATTTT.

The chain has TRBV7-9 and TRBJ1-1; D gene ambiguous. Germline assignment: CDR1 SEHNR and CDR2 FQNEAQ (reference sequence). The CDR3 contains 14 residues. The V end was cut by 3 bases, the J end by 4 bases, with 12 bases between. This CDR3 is CASSFDGDSTEAFF. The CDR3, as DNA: TGTGCCAGCAGCTTTGACGGGGATTCCACTGAAGCTTTCTTT.

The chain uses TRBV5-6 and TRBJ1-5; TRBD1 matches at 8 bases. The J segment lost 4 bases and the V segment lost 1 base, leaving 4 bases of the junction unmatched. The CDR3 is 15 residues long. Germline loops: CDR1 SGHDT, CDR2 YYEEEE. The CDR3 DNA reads TGTGCCAGCAGCTTGTGGACAGGGACGAATCAGCCCCAGCATTTT. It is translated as CASSLWTGTNQPQHF.

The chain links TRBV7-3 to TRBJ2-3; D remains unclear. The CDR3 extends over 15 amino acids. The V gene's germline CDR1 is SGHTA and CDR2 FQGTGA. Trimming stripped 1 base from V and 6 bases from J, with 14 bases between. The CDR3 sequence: CASSLRGSRPDTQYF. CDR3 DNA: TGTGCCAGCAGCTTAAGAGGTAGTCGGCCGGATACGCAGTATTTT.

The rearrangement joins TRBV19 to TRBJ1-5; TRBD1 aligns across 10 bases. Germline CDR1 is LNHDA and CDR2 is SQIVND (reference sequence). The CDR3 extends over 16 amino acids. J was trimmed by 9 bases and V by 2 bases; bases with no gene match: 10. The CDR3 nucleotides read TGTGCCAGTAGTATACGACGGGACAGGGGCCCGGGGCCCCAGCATTTT. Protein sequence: CASSIRRDRGPGPQHF.

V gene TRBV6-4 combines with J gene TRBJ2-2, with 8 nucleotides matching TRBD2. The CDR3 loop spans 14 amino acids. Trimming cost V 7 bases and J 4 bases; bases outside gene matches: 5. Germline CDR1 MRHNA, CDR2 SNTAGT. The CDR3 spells CASNSGGGTGELFF. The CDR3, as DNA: TGTGCCAGCAACAGCGGGGGTGGCACCGGGGAGCTGTTTTTT.

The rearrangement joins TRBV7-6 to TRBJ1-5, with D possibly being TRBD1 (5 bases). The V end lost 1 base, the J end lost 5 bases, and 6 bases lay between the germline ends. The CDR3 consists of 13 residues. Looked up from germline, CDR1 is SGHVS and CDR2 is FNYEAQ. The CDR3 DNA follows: TGTGCCAGCAGCTTAGGGGGCTATCAGCCCCAGCATTTT. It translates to CASSLGGYQPQHF.

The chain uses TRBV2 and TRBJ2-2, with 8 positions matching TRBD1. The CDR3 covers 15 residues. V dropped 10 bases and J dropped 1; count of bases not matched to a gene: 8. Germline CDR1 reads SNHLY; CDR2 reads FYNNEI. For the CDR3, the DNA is TGTGCCATCATATCCGGGACAGGGAACACCGGGGAGCTGTTTTTT. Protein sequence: CAIISGTGNTGELFF.

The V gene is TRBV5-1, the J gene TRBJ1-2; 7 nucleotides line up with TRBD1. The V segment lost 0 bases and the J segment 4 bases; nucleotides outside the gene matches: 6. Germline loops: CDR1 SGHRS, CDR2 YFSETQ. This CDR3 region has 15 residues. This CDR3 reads CASSLAPTGTYGYTF. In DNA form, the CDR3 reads TGCGCCAGCAGCTTGGCCCCGACAGGGACCTATGGCTACACCTTC. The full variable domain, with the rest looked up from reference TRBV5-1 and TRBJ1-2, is KAGVTQTPRYLIKTRGQQVTLSCSPISGHRSVSWYQQTPGQGLQFLFEYFSETQRNKGNFPGRFSGRQFSNSRSEMNVSTLELGDSALYLCASSLAPTGTYGYTFGSGTRLTVV.

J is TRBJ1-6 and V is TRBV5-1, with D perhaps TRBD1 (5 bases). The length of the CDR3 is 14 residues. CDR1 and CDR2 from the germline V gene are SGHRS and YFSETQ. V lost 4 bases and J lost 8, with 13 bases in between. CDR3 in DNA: TGCGCCAGCAGCCGGGGGGGTCGAGATTCACCCCTCCACTTT. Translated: CASSRGGRDSPLHF.

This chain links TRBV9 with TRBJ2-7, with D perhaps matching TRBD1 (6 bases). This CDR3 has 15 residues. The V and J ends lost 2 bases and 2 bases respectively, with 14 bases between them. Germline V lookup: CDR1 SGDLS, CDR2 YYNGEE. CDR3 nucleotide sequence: TGTGCCAGCAGCGTCGGGACACTGGGGACCTACGAGCAGTACTTC. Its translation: CASSVGTLGTYEQYF.

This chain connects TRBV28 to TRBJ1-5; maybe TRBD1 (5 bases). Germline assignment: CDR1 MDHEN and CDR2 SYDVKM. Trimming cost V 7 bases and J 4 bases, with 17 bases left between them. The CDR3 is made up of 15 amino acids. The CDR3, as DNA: TGTGCCAGCACCGAAGCAAGGGGATGGAATCAGCCCCAGCATTTT. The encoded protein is CASTEARGWNQPQHF.

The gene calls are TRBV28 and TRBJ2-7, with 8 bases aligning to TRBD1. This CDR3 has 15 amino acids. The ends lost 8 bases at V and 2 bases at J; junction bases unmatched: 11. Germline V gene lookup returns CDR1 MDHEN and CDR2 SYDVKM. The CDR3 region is CASRPRTGYPYEQYF. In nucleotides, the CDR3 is TGTGCCAGCCGACCAAGGACAGGGTACCCCTACGAGCAGTACTTC. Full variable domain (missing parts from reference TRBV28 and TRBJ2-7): DVKVTQSSRYLVKRTGEKVFLECVQDMDHENMFWYRQDPGLGLRLIYFSYDVKMKEKGDIPEGYSVSREKKERFSLILESASTNQTSMYLCASRPRTGYPYEQYFGPGTRLTVT.

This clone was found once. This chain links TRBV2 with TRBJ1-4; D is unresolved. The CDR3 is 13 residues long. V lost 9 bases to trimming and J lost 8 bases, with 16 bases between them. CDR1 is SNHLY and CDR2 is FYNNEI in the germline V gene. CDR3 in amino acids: CASSGIGNEKLFF. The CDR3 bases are TGTGCCAGTAGCGGGATCGGGAACGAAAAACTGTTTTTT.

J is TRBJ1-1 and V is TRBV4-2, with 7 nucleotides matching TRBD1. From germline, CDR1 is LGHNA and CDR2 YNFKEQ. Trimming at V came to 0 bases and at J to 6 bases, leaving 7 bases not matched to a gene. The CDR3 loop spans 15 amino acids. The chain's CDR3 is CASSQDRDRVAEAFF. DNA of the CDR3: TGTGCCAGCAGCCAAGATCGCGACAGGGTGGCTGAAGCTTTCTTT.